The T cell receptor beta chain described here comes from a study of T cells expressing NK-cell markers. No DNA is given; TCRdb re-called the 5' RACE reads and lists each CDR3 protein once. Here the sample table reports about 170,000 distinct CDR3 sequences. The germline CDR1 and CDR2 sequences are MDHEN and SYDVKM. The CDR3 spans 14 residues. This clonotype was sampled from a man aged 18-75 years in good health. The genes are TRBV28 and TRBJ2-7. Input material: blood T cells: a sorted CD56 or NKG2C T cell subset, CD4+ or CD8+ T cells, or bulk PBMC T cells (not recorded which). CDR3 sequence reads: CASSPYASSYEQYF.